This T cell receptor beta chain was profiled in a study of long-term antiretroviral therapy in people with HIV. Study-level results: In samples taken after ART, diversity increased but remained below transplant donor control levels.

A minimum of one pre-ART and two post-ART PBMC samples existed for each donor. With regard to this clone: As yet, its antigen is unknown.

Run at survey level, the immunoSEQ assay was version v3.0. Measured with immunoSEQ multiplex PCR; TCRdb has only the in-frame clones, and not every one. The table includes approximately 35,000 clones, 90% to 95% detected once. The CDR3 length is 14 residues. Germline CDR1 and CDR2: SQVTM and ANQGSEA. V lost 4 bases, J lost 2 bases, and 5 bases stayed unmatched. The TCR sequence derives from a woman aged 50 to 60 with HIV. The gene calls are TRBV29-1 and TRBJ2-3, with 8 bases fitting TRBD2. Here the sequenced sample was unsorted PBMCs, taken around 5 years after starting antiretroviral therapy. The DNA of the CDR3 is TGCAGCGTTGCCGGGACTAGGGACACAGATACGCAGTATTTT. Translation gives CSVAGTRDTDTQYF.